A selection of T cell receptor beta chains follows, all from one sample in a study of CD8 T cells in Susac syndrome. In TCRdb, the immunoSEQ multiplex PCR reads were re-called with MiXCR into one record per CDR3 protein. Altogether some 96,000 distinct CDR3 sequences are present, about 94% being singletons, with the ten largest covering about 0.3%. Sequencing used CD4+ T cells from PBMCs. The receptors come from a human donor with Susac syndrome. CDR3s include the opening cysteine and the closing phenylalanine or tryptophan. Fields, in order: J gene, V gene, clone size, D gene, CDR3 protein, CDR3 DNA. The D gene is left open where the match is weak. Only part of the rows carry a size: once, few, many, or a class if the clone is expanded.

>TRBJ1-5|TRBV5-1|once|-
CASSLSGGDQPQHF
TGCGCCAGCAGCTTGAGCGGAGGAGATCAGCCCCAGCATTTT
>TRBJ2-1|TRBV7-9|-|-
CASSFTGTYNEQFF
TGTGCCAGCAGCTTTACGGGGACCTACAATGAGCAGTTCTTC
>TRBJ2-2|TRBV10-3|-|TRBD2
CAIRDRLAGSTRELFF
TGTGCCATCAGAGACCGGCTAGCGGGTAGTACCCGGGAGCTGTTTTTT
>TRBJ2-7|TRBV4-2|-|TRBD1
CASSQAPGQGYEQYF
TGTGCCAGCAGCCAAGCCCCGGGACAGGGCTACGAGCAGTACTTC
>TRBJ2-5|TRBV6-5|-|-
CASSPTGFQETQYF
TGTGCCAGCAGTCCTACAGGGTTCCAAGAGACCCAGTACTTC
>TRBJ1-2|TRBV20-1|-|-
CSARHLDSPYGYTF
TGCAGTGCTCGACACCTAGACAGCCCCTATGGCTACACCTTC
>TRBJ2-5|TRBV5-6|-|-
CASSRLGQTQYF
TGTGCCAGCAGCCGACTAGGACAGACCCAGTACTTC
>TRBJ1-2|TRBV2|-|-
CASTLDRVYGYTF
TGTGCCAGCACCCTAGACAGAGTCTATGGCTACACCTTC
>TRBJ2-1|TRBV7-2|-|-
CASSLLGAQNEQFF
TGTGCCAGCAGCTTACTGGGGGCCCAAAATGAGCAGTTCTTC
>TRBJ1-6|TRBV7-9|-|TRBD1
CASSPGTVDEGPLHF
TGTGCCAGCAGCCCCGGGACAGTGGACGAGGGACCCCTCCACTTT
>TRBJ1-3|TRBV28|-|-
CASSSGSRNTIYF
TGTGCCAGCAGTTCGGGGTCACGAAACACCATATATTTT
>TRBJ1-1|TRBV21-1|-|-
CASTQWGYEGNTEAFF
TGTGCCAGCACCCAATGGGGCTATGAGGGGAACACTGAAGCTTTCTTT
>TRBJ2-2|TRBV6-6|-|-
CASSRGTDHTGELFF
TGTGCCAGCAGTCGGGGGACAGACCACACCGGGGAGCTGTTTTTT
>TRBJ2-7|TRBV2|-|-
CASSSGARSEYF
TGTGCCAGCAGTTCCGGCGCACGGTCGGAGTACTTC
>TRBJ1-2|TRBV29-1|-|TRBD1
CSTTSGTVYGYTF
TGCAGCACAACTTCCGGGACAGTGTATGGCTACACCTTC
>TRBJ2-3|TRBV9|-|-
CASSVGGARTDTQYF
TGTGCCAGCAGCGTAGGGGGGGCCCGCACAGATACGCAGTATTTT
>TRBJ2-2|TRBV13|few|TRBD2
CASRRTSGTGELFF
TGTGCCAGCAGGCGGACTAGCGGGACCGGGGAGCTGTTTTTT
>TRBJ2-7|TRBV20-1|-|TRBD1
CSARSAGTGLYEQYF
TGCAGTGCTAGATCTGCGGGGACAGGGCTATACGAGCAGTACTTC
>TRBJ2-1|TRBV21-1|-|-
CASSKLGQEQFF
TGTGCCAGCAGCAAACTCGGACAGGAGCAGTTCTTC
>TRBJ2-7|TRBV20-1|-|-
CSAQIAYEQYF
TGCAGTGCTCAGATTGCGTACGAGCAGTACTTC
>TRBJ1-5|TRBV6-5|-|-
CASSRGEDQPQHF
TGTGCCAGCAGTCGAGGGGAGGATCAGCCCCAGCATTTT
>TRBJ1-1|TRBV20-1|-|TRBD1
CSAGGQAENTEAFF
TGCAGTGCTGGCGGACAGGCGGAGAACACTGAAGCTTTCTTT
>TRBJ1-5|TRBV5-8|-|-
CASSLDQAVQPQHF
TGTGCCAGCAGCTTGGATCAGGCCGTTCAGCCCCAGCATTTT
>TRBJ1-2|TRBV12-3/TRBV12-4|-|-
CASSGLAYGYTF
TGTGCCAGCAGCGGACTGGCCTATGGCTACACCTTC
>TRBJ2-5|TRBV4-2|-|-
CASSQVVRPETQYF
TGTGCCAGCAGCCAAGTCGTACGCCCAGAGACCCAGTACTTC
>TRBJ1-1|TRBV30|-|TRBD1
CAWSQAGGTEAFF
TGTGCCTGGAGTCAGGCAGGGGGCACTGAAGCTTTCTTT
>TRBJ2-7|TRBV5-1|-|-
CASSLAGPSYEQYF
TGCGCCAGCAGCTTGGCGGGACCGAGTTACGAGCAGTACTTC
>TRBJ2-5|TRBV7-2|-|TRBD2
CASSSAPSGQETQYF
TGTGCCAGCAGCTCGGCCCCTAGCGGGCAAGAGACCCAGTACTTC
>TRBJ1-6|TRBV7-2|-|-
CASSLVQGGSPLHF
TGTGCCAGCAGCTTGGTCCAGGGAGGGTCACCCCTCCACTTT
>TRBJ1-2|TRBV9|-|-
CASSVADSGWGYGYTF
TGTGCCAGCAGCGTAGCGGATTCCGGATGGGGCTATGGCTACACCTTC
>TRBJ1-6|TRBV30|-|-
CAWRGWTYNSPLHF
TGTGCCTGGAGAGGATGGACCTATAATTCACCCCTCCACTTT
>TRBJ1-6|TRBV7-8|few|-
CASSLDGSPLHF
TGTGCCAGCAGCTTAGATGGGTCACCCCTCCACTTT
>TRBJ2-1|TRBV5-1|once|TRBD2
CASSSIWGGTYNEQFF
TGCGCCAGCAGCTCGATTTGGGGGGGAACCTACAATGAGCAGTTCTTC
>TRBJ2-3|TRBV18|-|-
CASSQSSTDTQYF
TGTGCCAGCTCACAATCCAGCACAGATACGCAGTATTTT
>TRBJ1-6|TRBV27|-|TRBD1
CASAWRTGNSPLHF
TGTGCCAGCGCGTGGAGGACAGGGAATTCACCCCTCCACTTT
>TRBJ2-2|TRBV9|-|-
CASSVDPGTNTGELFF
TGTGCCAGCAGCGTAGATCCGGGAACGAACACCGGGGAGCTGTTTTTT
>TRBJ1-6|TRBV28|-|-
CASSLMGNSYNSPLHF
TGTGCCAGCAGTTTAATGGGGAACTCCTATAATTCACCCCTCCACTTT
>TRBJ2-1|TRBV5-1|-|TRBD2
CASSLQGLAGAYNEQFF
TGCGCCAGCAGCTTGCAAGGACTAGCGGGGGCCTACAATGAGCAGTTCTTC
>TRBJ2-5|TRBV29-1|-|-
CSVNIEQGTQYF
TGCAGCGTCAACATCGAACAGGGGACCCAGTACTTC
>TRBJ1-5|TRBV21-1|-|-
CASSKEGQGGNQPQHF
TGTGCCAGCAGCAAAGAGGGGCAGGGCGGCAATCAGCCCCAGCATTTT